The T cell receptor (beta chain) described here comes from a study of prognosis after radiotherapy for stage I lung cancer. The sample holds many counts of this clonotype. V lost 5 bases and J 0 bases, leaving 11 bases between the germline ends. CDR1 and CDR2 from the germline V gene are MGHRA and YSYEKL. The CDR3 contains 15 residues. Genomic DNA yielded TCR beta CDR3, amplified by two-round multiplex PCR. With primers specific to each TRBV and TRBJ gene, the first-round PCR was performed. TCRdb passed the multiplex PCR reads through MiXCR, listing each CDR3 protein once. The sample has fewer than 35,000 distinct CDR3 sequences, 48% seen once; the top ten hold 15% to 20%.

This clonotype originated in a donor over 45 with non-small cell lung cancer. The source was PBMCs, collected before or after stereotactic body radiation therapy (not recorded which). The chain employs TRBV4-1 and TRBJ1-5, with D uncertain. The CDR3 region is CASSEPNLSNQPQHF. For the CDR3, the DNA is TGCGCCAGCAGCGAACCGAATCTTAGCAATCAGCCCCAGCATTTT.